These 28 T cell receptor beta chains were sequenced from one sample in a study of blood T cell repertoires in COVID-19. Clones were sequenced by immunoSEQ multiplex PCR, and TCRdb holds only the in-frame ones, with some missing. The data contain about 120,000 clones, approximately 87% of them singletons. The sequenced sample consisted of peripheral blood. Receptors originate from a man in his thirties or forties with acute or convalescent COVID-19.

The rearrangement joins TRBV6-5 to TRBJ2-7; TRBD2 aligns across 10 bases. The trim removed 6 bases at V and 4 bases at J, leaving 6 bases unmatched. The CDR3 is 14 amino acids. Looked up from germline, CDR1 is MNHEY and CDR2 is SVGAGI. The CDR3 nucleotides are TGTGCCAGCAGCCAGCGGGAGGGCCAATACGAGCAGTACGTC. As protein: CASSQREGQYEQYV.

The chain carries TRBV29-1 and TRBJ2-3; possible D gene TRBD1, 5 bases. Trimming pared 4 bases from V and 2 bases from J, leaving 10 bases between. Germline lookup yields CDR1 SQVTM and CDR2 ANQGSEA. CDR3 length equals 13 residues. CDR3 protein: CSVAQAVTDTQYF. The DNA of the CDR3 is TGCAGCGTTGCACAGGCAGTCACAGATACGCAGTATTTT.

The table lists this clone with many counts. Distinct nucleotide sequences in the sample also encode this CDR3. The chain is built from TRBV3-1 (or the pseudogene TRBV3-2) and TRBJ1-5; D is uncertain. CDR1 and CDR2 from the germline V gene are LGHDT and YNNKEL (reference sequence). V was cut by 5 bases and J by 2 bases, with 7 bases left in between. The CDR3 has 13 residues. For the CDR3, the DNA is TGTGCCAGCAGCTCTAGAGGCAATCAGCCCCAGCATTTT. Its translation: CASSSRGNQPQHF.

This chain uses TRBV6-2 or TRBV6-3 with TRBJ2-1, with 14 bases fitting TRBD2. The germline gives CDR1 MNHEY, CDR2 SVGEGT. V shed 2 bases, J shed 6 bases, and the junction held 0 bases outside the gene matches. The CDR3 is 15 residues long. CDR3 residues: CASSYGTSGSNEQFF. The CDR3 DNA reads TGTGCCAGCAGTTACGGGACTAGCGGGAGCAATGAGCAGTTCTTC.

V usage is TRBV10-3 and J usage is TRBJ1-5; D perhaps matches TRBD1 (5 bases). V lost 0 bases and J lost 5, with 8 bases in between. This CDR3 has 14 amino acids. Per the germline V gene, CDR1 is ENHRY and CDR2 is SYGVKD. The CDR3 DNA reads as TGTGCCATCAGTGAGTCCAGGGTTGATCAGCCCCAGCATTTT. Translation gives CAISESRVDQPQHF.

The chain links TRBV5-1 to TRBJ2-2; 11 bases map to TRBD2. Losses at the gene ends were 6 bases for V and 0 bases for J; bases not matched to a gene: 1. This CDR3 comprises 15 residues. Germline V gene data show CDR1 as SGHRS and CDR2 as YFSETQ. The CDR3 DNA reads TGCGCCAGCACGACTAGCGGGGCGAACACCGGGGAGCTGTTTTTT. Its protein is CASTTSGANTGELFF. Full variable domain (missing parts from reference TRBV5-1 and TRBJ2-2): KAGVTQTPRYLIKTRGQQVTLSCSPISGHRSVSWYQQTPGQGLQFLFEYFSETQRNKGNFPGRFSGRQFSNSRSEMNVSTLELGDSALYLCASTTSGANTGELFFGEGSRLTVL.

The CDR3, as DNA: TGTGCCAGCAGCTTCAGTGGGCTCGCCAAAAACATTCAGTACTTC. Translated, it gives CASSFSGLAKNIQYF. J is TRBJ2-4 and V is TRBV7-9, with D unclear. Germline-derived CDR1 and CDR2 are SEHNR and FQNEAQ (reference sequence). The CDR3 sequence is 15 residues long. The V end lost 3 bases, the J end lost 1 base, and 10 bases lay between the germline ends.

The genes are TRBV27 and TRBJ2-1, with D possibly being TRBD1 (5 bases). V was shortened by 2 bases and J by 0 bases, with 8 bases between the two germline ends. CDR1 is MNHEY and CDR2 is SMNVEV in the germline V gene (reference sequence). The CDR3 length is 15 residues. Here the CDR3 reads CASSLDSPSYNEQFF. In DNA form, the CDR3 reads TGTGCCAGCAGTTTAGACAGCCCCTCCTACAATGAGCAGTTCTTC.

For the CDR3, the DNA is TGTGCCAGCAGCTTGGTGGGGGGACCCTACGAGCAGTACGTC. This codes for CASSLVGGPYEQYV. V is TRBV5-5 and J is TRBJ2-7; the D gene is possibly TRBD2 (6 bases). The CDR3 length is 14 residues. Trimming took 0 bases from V and 2 from J, leaving 9 bases between them. Per germline, CDR1 SGHKS and CDR2 YYEKEE (reference sequence).

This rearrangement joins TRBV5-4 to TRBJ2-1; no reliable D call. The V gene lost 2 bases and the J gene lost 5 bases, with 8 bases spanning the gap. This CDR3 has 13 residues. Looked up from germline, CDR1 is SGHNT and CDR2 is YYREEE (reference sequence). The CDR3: CASSLIHHNEQFF. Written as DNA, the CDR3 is TGTGCCAGCAGCTTAATTCATCACAATGAGCAGTTCTTC. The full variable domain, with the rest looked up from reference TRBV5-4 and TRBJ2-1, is ETGVTQSPTHLIKTRGQQVTLRCSSQSGHNTVSWYQQALGQGPQFIFQYYREEENGRGNFPPRFSGLQFPNYSSELNVNALELDDSALYLCASSLIHHNEQFFGPGTRLTVL.

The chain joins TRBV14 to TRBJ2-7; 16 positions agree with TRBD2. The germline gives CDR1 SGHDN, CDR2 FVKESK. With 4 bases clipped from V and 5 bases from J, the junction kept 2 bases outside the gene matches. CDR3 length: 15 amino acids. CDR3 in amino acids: CASSPGLAGGNEQYV. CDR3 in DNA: TGTGCCAGCAGCCCGGGACTAGCGGGAGGGAACGAGCAGTACGTC.

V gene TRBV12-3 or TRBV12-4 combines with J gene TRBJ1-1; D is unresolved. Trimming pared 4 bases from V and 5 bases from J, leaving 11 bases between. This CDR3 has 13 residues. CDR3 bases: TGTGCCAGCAGTTCTACCTACGGGACTGAAGCTTTCTTT. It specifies CASSSTYGTEAFF.

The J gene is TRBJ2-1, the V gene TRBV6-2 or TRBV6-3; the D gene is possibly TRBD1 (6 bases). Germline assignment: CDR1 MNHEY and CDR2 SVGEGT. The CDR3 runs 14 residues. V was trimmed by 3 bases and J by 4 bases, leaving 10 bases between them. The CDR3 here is CASSYVGAYNEQFF. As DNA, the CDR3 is TGTGCCAGCAGTTATGTGGGGGCTTACAATGAGCAGTTCTTC.

The CDR3 nucleotides read TGTGCCAGCAGCTTAGGGACAGGGAATGAGCAGTTCTTC. As protein: CASSLGTGNEQFF. The chain combines TRBV7-3 with TRBJ2-1, with 9 bases that match TRBD1. Germline trimming cut 2 bases from V and 7 bases from J; bases unmatched to any gene: 0. CDR3 size: 13 residues. The germline gives CDR1 SGHTA, CDR2 FQGTGA. Drawing the rest from reference TRBV7-3 and TRBJ2-1, the complete variable domain is GAGVSQTPSNKVTEKGKYVELRCDPISGHTALYWYRQSLGQGPEFLIYFQGTGAADDSGLPNDRFFAVRPEGSVSTLKIQRTERGDSAVYLCASSLGTGNEQFFGPGTRLTVL.

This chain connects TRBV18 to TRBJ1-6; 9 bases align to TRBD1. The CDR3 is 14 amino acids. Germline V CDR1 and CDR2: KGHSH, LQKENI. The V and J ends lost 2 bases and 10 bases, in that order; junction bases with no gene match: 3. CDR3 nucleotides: TGTGCCAGCTCACCAGGGACAGGGAACTCACCCCTCCACTTT. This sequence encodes CASSPGTGNSPLHF.

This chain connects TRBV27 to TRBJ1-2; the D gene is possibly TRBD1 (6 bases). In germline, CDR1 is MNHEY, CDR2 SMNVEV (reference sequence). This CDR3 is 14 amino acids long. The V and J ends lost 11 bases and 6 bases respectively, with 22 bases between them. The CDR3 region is CASGDGGSPHGYTF. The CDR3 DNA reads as TGTGCCTCCGGGGATGGGGGCTCTCCCCATGGCTACACCTTC.

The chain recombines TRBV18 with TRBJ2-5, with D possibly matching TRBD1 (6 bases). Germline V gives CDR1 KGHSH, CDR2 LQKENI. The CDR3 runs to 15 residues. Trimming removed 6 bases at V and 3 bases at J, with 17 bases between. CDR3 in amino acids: CASSPPNRDKETQYF. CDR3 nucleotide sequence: TGTGCCAGCTCCCCGCCAAACAGGGATAAAGAGACCCAGTACTTC.

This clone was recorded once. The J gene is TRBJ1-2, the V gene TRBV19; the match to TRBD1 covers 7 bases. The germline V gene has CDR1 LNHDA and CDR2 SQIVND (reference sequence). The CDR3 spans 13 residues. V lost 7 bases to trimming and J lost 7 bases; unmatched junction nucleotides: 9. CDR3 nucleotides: TGTGCCAGTATACCGACAGGGCTCGGTGGCTACACCTTC. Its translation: CASIPTGLGGYTF.

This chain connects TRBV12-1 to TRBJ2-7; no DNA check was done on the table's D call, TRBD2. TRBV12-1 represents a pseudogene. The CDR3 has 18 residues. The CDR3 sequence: CASSEPGLAGVGPREQYV. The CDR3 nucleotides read TGTGCCAGCAGCGAGCCGGGACTAGCGGGAGTGGGCCCCCGGGAGCAGTACGTC.

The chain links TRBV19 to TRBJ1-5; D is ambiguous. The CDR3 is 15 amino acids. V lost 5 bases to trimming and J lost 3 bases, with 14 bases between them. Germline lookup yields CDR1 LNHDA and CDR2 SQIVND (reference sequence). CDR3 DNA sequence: TGTGCCAGTAGTGTCCGGACTGTATACAATCAGCCCCAGCATTTT. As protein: CASSVRTVYNQPQHF.

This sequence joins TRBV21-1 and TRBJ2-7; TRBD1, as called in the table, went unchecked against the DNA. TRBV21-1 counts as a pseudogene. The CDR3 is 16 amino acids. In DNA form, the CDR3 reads TGTGCCAGCAGCAACGAATCCCGGGACAGCTTTTACGAGCAGTACGTC. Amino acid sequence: CASSNESRDSFYEQYV.

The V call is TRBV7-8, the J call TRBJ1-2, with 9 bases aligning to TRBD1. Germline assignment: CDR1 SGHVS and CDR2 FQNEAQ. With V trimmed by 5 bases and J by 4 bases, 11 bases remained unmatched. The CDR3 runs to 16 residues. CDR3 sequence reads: CASSKVTGGAGYGYTF. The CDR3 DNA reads TGTGCCAGCAGCAAAGTCACAGGGGGCGCGGGCTATGGCTACACCTTC.

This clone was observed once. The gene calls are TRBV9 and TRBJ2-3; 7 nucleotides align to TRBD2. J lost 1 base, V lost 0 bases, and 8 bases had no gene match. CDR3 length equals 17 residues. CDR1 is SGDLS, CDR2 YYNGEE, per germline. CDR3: CASSVVGRAGGTDTQYF. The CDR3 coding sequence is TGTGCCAGCAGCGTAGTGGGTCGGGCGGGAGGCACAGATACGCAGTATTTT. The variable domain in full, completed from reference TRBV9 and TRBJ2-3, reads DSGVTQTPKHLITATGQRVTLRCSPRSGDLSVYWYQQSLDQGLQFLIQYYNGEERAKGNILERFSAQQFPDLHSELNLSSLELGDSALYFCASSVVGRAGGTDTQYFGPGTRLTVL.

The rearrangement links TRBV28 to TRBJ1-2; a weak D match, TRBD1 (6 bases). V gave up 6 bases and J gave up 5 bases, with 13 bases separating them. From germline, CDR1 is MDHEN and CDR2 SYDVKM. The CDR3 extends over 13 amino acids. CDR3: CASSPRDNYGYTF. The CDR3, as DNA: TGTGCCAGCAGCCCCCGGGACAATTATGGCTACACCTTC.

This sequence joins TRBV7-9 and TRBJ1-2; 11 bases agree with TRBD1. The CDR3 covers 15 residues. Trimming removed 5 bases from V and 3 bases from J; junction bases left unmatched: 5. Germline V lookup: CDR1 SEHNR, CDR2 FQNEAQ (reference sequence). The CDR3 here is CASSGRDRGDYGYTF. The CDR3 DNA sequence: TGTGCCAGCAGCGGACGGGACAGGGGGGACTATGGCTACACCTTC.

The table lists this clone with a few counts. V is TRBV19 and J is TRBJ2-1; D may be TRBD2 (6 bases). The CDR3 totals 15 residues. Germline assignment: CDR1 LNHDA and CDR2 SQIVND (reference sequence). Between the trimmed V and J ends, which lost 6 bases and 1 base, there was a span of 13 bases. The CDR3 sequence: CASRMGGPSYNEQFF. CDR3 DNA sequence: TGTGCCAGTAGAATGGGGGGTCCTTCCTACAATGAGCAGTTCTTC.

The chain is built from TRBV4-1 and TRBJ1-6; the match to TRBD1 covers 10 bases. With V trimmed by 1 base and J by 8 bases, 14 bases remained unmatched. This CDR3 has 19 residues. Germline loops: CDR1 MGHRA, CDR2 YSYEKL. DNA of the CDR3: TGCGCCAGCAGCCAAGGTGGGACAGGGGTGTTTATAATGGATTCACCCCTCCACTTT. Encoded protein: CASSQGGTGVFIMDSPLHF.

CDR3 region: CASRQTLSGNTIYF. The CDR3 DNA is TGTGCCAGCCGGCAGACTCTTTCTGGAAACACCATATATTTT. The J gene is TRBJ1-3, the V gene TRBV6-5; no firm D call. Trimming pared 8 bases from V and 1 base from J, leaving 12 bases between. There are 14 residues in the CDR3. Germline-derived CDR1 and CDR2 are MNHEY and SVGAGI.